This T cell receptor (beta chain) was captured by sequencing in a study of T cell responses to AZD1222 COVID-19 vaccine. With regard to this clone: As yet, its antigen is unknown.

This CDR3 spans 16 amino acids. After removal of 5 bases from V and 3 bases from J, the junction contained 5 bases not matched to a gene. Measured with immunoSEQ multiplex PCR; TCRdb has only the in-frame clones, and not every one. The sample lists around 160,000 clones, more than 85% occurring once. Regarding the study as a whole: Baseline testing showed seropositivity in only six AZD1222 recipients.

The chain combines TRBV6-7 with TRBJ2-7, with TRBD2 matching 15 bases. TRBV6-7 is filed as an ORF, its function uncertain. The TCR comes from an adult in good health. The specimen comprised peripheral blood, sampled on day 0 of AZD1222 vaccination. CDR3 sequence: CASSGTSGGLFYEQYF. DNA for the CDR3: TGTGCCAGCAGTGGGACTAGCGGGGGGCTATTCTACGAGCAGTACTTC.